A selection of T cell receptor beta chains follows, all from one sample in a study of blood T cell repertoires in COVID-19. Here immunoSEQ multiplex PCR was the method, and the copy in TCRdb shows in-frame clones only, minus some. The data hold some 260,000 clones, with 85% to 90% observed a single time. The sample taken for sequencing was peripheral blood. These receptor sequences come from a man older than 75 with acute or convalescent COVID-19. Each CDR3 is given with its conserved first and last residue. A D gene is named only where the DNA matches it firmly. Size tells how often a clone was seen (once, few, many) or the class of an expanded clone, and some rows leave it out.

j_call v_call d_call clone_size cdr3_aa cdr3_nt
TRBJ2-3 TRBV24-1 - - CATSDFQGYTQYF TGTGCCACCAGTGATTTCCAGGGGTATACGCAGTATTTT
TRBJ2-6 TRBV18 - - CASSSGISGANVLTF TGTGCCAGCTCATCAGGAATCTCTGGGGCCAACGTCCTGACTTTC
TRBJ2-7 TRBV18 TRBD1 - CASSPGTDYEQYF TGTGCCAGCTCCCCAGGGACAGACTACGAGCAGTACTTC
TRBJ1-6 TRBV7-2 TRBD1 - CASSQDRGRTPLHF TGTGCCAGCAGCCAGGACAGGGGAAGGACACCCCTCCACTTT
TRBJ1-5 TRBV7-2 - once CASRRDNNQPQHF TGTGCCAGCAGGAGGGACAACAATCAGCCCCAGCATTTT
TRBJ2-1 TRBV11-3 - - CASSQQPLPYNEQFF TGTGCCAGCAGCCAACAGCCGTTGCCCTACAATGAGCAGTTCTTC
TRBJ1-2 TRBV7-2 TRBD1 - CASSLATGEGYGHTF TGTGCCAGCAGCTTAGCGACAGGGGAAGGGTATGGCCACACCTTC
TRBJ2-1 TRBV11-2 - - CASSLVSGFSYNEQFF TGTGCCAGCAGCTTAGTTAGCGGCTTCTCCTACAATGAGCAGTTCTTC
TRBJ2-7 TRBV5-1 TRBD2 - CASSLMASGEDEQYF TGCGCCAGCAGCTTAATGGCTAGCGGGGAGGACGAGCAGTACTTC
TRBJ2-3 TRBV6-2/TRBV6-3 - - CASSSRGLPEVRQYF TGTGCCAGCAGTTCTAGGGGACTGCCGGAAGTTAGGCAGTATTTT
TRBJ1-5 TRBV7-9 - - CASSLVGQPQHF TGTGCCAGCAGCTTAGTCGGTCAGCCCCAGCATTTT
TRBJ1-2 TRBV5-1 TRBD1 - CASSLQGAANYGYTF TGCGCCAGCAGTTTACAGGGGGCAGCTAACTATGGCTACACCTTC
TRBJ2-3 TRBV7-3 - - CASSFDSGVADTQYF TGTGCCAGCAGCTTCGACTCGGGAGTGGCAGATACGCAGTATTTT
TRBJ1-1 TRBV7-2 - - CASSLQGGTEAFF TGTGCCAGCAGCCTGCAGGGTGGCACTGAAGCTTTCTTT
TRBJ2-7 TRBV5-8 - - CASSLFRGWAYF TGTGCCAGCAGCTTGTTTCGGGGGTGGGCGTACTTC
TRBJ1-1 TRBV7-2 TRBD1 - CASSLGIGQGVGNTEAFF TGTGCCAGCAGCTTAGGGATAGGACAGGGTGTAGGGAACACTGAAGCTTTCTTT
TRBJ2-3 TRBV7-2 TRBD2 once CASSSSRTSGRPNTDTQYF TGTGCCAGCAGCTCGAGCCGAACTAGCGGGAGGCCGAACACAGATACGCAGTATTTT
TRBJ1-6 TRBV19 - - CASRVQGYNSPLHF TGTGCCAGTAGGGTACAGGGATATAATTCACCCCTCCACTTT
TRBJ2-7 TRBV2 - - CASRTVSYEQYF TGTGCCAGCAGGACAGTCTCCTACGAGCAGTACTTC
TRBJ1-5 TRBV4-2 - once CASSPGQNNQPQHF TGTGCCAGCAGCCCAGGGCAGAACAATCAGCCCCAGCATTTT
TRBJ2-2 TRBV12-3/TRBV12-4 - - CASSFGTGELFF TGTGCCAGCAGTTTCGGGACCGGGGAGCTGTTTTTT
TRBJ2-7 TRBV9 TRBD1 - CASSGSWDRAYEQYF TGTGCCAGCAGCGGATCCTGGGACAGAGCCTACGAGCAGTACTTC
TRBJ2-1 TRBV4-2 - - CASSQGGDSHGEFF TGTGCCAGCAGCCAAGGGGGGGACAGTCATGGGGAGTTCTTC
TRBJ2-7 TRBV7-2 - - CASSPPPEYEQYF TGTGCCAGCAGCCCCCCACCGGAGTACGAGCAGTACTTC
TRBJ1-2 TRBV10-2 - - CASSVTTAGGYTF TGCGCCAGCAGTGTGACTACGGCGGGGGGCTACACCTTC
TRBJ1-3 TRBV19 TRBD1 - CASRRTGTGNTIYF TGTGCCAGTAGGCGGACAGGAACGGGAAACACCATATATTTT
TRBJ2-3 TRBV9 - once CASSVATSSTDTQYF TGTGCCAGCAGCGTAGCGACTAGTAGCACAGATACGCAGTATTTT
TRBJ1-6 TRBV4-2 TRBD1 few CASSHGTGYNSPLHF TGTGCCAGCAGCCACGGGACAGGCTATAATTCACCCCTCCACTTT
TRBJ2-7 TRBV24-1 TRBD1 - CATSDPRDRTYEQYF TGTGCCACCAGTGATCCCCGGGACAGAACCTACGAGCAGTACTTC
TRBJ2-7 TRBV29-1 TRBD2 - CSVANPRGDYEQYF TGCAGCGTTGCTAACCCCCGGGGGGACTACGAGCAGTACTTC
TRBJ1-3 TRBV12-3/TRBV12-4 - few CASSTLGNTIYF TGTGCCAGCAGCACTTTAGGAAACACCATATATTTT
TRBJ2-7 TRBV18 - - CASSPGEEQYF TGTGCCAGCTCCCCCGGGGAGGAGCAGTACTTC
TRBJ1-4 TRBV7-9 - - CAATVGGTNEKLFF TGCGCCGCCACGGTGGGAGGAACTAATGAAAAACTGTTTTTT
TRBJ1-5 TRBV28 - - CASGRQLSNQPQHF TGTGCCAGCGGCCGACAGCTTAGCAATCAGCCCCAGCATTTT
TRBJ1-2 TRBV12-3/TRBV12-4 - - CASSFGGYGYTF TGTGCCAGCAGTTTTGGCGGCTATGGCTACACCTTC
TRBJ1-1 TRBV7-9 TRBD1 - CASSLVHVRDRGNTEAFF TGTGCCAGCAGCTTAGTTCACGTCCGGGACAGGGGGAACACTGAAGCTTTCTTT
TRBJ2-5 TRBV18 - - CASSLWRKETQYF TGTGCCAGCTCCCTCTGGAGGAAGGAGACCCAGTACTTC
TRBJ2-7 TRBV4-3 TRBD1 - CASSQDRGPYEQYF TGCGCCAGCAGCCAAGACAGGGGGCCCTACGAGCAGTACTTC
TRBJ2-7 TRBV5-5 - - CASSLASTSSYEQYF TGTGCCAGCAGCTTGGCCAGTACAAGCTCCTACGAGCAGTACTTC
TRBJ1-4 TRBV14 - - CASSQAMENEKLFF TGTGCCAGCAGCCAAGCGATGGAGAATGAAAAACTGTTTTTT